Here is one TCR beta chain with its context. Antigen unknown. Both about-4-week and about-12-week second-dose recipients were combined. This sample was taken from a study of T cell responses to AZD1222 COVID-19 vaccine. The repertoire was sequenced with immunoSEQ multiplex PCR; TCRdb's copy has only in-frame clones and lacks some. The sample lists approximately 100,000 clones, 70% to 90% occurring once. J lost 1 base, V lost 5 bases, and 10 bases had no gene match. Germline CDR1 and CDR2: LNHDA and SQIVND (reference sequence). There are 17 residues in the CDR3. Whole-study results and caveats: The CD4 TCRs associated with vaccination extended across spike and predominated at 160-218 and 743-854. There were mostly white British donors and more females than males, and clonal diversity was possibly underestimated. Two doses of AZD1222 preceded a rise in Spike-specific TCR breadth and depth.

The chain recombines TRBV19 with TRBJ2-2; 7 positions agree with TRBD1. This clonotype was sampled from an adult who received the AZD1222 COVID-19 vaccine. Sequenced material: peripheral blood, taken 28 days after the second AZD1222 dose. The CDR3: CASSDPRDSKNTGELFF. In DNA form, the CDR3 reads TGTGCCAGTAGTGACCCCCGGGACAGCAAGAACACCGGGGAGCTGTTTTTT. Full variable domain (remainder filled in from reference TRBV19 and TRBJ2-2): DGGITQSPKYLFRKEGQNVTLSCEQNLNHDAMYWYRQDPGQGLRLIYYSQIVNDFQKGDIAEGYSVSREKKESFPLTVTSAQKNPTAFYLCASSDPRDSKNTGELFFGEGSRLTVL.